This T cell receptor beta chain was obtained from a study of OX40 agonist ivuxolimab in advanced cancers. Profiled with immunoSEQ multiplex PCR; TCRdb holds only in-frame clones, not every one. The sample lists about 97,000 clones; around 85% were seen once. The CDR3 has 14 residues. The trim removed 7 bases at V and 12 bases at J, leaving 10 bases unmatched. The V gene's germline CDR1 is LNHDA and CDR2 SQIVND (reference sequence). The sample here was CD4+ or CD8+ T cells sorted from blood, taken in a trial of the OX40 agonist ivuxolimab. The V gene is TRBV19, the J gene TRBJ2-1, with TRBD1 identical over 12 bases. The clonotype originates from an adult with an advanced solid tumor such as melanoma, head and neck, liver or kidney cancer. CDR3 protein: CASIKGQGAEGQFF. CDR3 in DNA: TGTGCCAGTATCAAGGGACAGGGGGCAGAAGGGCAGTTCTTC. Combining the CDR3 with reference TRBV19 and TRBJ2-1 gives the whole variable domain DGGITQSPKYLFRKEGQNVTLSCEQNLNHDAMYWYRQDPGQGLRLIYYSQIVNDFQKGDIAEGYSVSREKKESFPLTVTSAQKNPTAFYLCASIKGQGAEGQFFGPGTRLTVL.